A selection of T cell receptor beta chains follows, all from one sample in a study of T cells in Graves' hyperthyroidism and ophthalmopathy. MiXCR, applied by TCRdb to the multiplex PCR reads, yields one record per CDR3 protein. Counted here are approximately 510,000 distinct CDR3 sequences, around 20% occurring once; the ten biggest clones make up approximately 26%. Sequencing input: blood. These receptor sequences come from a man aged 18 to 29 with Graves' hyperthyroidism. Both conserved end residues are trimmed from each CDR3. D genes are given only for firm matches.

v_gene	j_gene	d_gene	CDR3aa
TRBV27	TRBJ2-7	TRBD1	ASSFFGQGPCEQY
TRBV19	TRBJ2-7	NA	ASSRGGPLEQY
TRBV6-5	TRBJ1-1	NA	ASSYMAMNTEAF
TRBV6-5	TRBJ2-7	TRBD2	ASSYGTSGGSYEQY
TRBV30	TRBJ2-5	NA	AWSGGVASRETQY
TRBV28	TRBJ1-2	NA	ASSLVARSNYGYT
TRBV28	TRBJ2-5	TRBD2	ASRQFRLAGAQETQY
TRBV11-1	TRBJ2-7	NA	ASSLGPLGRSSSYEQY
TRBV24-1	TRBJ2-2	NA	ATSDEDKSGRELF
TRBV10-1	TRBJ2-1	NA	ASSVKGARGSYNEQF
TRBV12-5	TRBJ1-5	TRBD1	ASGLARGQVGQPQH
TRBV28	TRBJ2-6	NA	ASSSVGQSGANVLT
TRBV29-1	TRBJ2-7	NA	SVEGGYSSYEQY
TRBV7-2	TRBJ2-2	NA	ASSLFTNTGELF
TRBV6-1	TRBJ1-4	NA	ASSFWVGDEKLF
TRBV6-2/TRBV6-3	TRBJ1-5	NA	ASSTDGRPQH
TRBV12-3/TRBV12-4	TRBJ2-7	NA	ASSPRTQTYEQY
TRBV5-8	TRBJ2-4	NA	ASSLRGPNIQY
TRBV29-1	TRBJ2-7	TRBD2	SGMGTSEPRGVYEQY
TRBV28	TRBJ2-7	TRBD1	ASSLDTGASSYEQY
TRBV6-5	TRBJ1-2	NA	ASIYGTGIYGYT
TRBV30	TRBJ1-6	NA	AWSEVQGSPLH
TRBV12-3/TRBV12-4	TRBJ2-2	NA	ASSPLYPGNTGELF
TRBV5-5	TRBJ1-5	NA	ASSAGVQSQPQH
TRBV20-1	TRBJ2-5	TRBD1	SAPRPADREETQY
TRBV2	TRBJ2-2	NA	ASNIQVTGELF
TRBV13	TRBJ2-2	NA	ASSPQVEGPNTGELF